The 17 T cell receptor beta chains below all came from one sample that was sequenced in a study of blood T cell repertoires in COVID-19. Generated by immunoSEQ multiplex PCR, the TCRdb table keeps only in-frame clones and is missing some. Among approximately 170,000 clones listed, approximately 87% were seen once. Material: peripheral blood. These receptors originate from a woman aged 70-85 years with acute or convalescent COVID-19.

CDR3 sequence (DNA): TGTGCCAGCAGGCTGGACAGGGTATCCTACGAGCAGTACTTC. Its protein is CASRLDRVSYEQYF. V and J are TRBV2 and TRBJ2-7, with 8 bases fitting TRBD1. Trimming removed 6 bases from V and 1 base from J; junction bases left unmatched: 5. Germline CDR1 reads SNHLY; CDR2 reads FYNNEI. The CDR3 has 14 residues.

V is TRBV5-4 and J is TRBJ2-5; TRBD2 might be the D (6 bases). The CDR3 consists of 14 residues. CDR1 is SGHNT, CDR2 YYREEE, per germline (reference sequence). V lost 4 bases to trimming and J lost 0 bases, with 10 bases between them. This CDR3 is CASSPGTDQETQYF. The CDR3, as DNA: TGTGCCAGCAGCCCCGGGACTGACCAAGAGACCCAGTACTTC.

The chain combines TRBV11-2 with TRBJ1-1, with D perhaps TRBD1 (6 bases). The germline V gene has CDR1 SGHAT and CDR2 FQNNGV. This CDR3 region has 13 residues. The V end was cut by 7 bases, the J end by 3 bases, with 12 bases between. This CDR3 reads CASTLGAYTEAFF. The CDR3 nucleotides read TGTGCCAGCACTTTGGGGGCATACACTGAAGCTTTCTTT.

V is TRBV12-3 or TRBV12-4 and J is TRBJ2-7; D possibly corresponds to TRBD2 (6 bases). V was pared by 3 bases and J by 5 bases, with 11 bases between. This CDR3 spans 13 amino acids. CDR3 DNA sequence: TGTGCCAGCAGTTTGTGGGGGGAAGACGAGCAGTACTTC. Protein: CASSLWGEDEQYF.

The V call is TRBV9, the J call TRBJ1-4; 7 bases are shared with TRBD1. The V segment lost 1 base and the J segment 7 bases; nucleotides outside the gene matches: 10. Germline assignment: CDR1 SGDLS and CDR2 YYNGEE. This CDR3 spans 16 amino acids. CDR3 protein: CASSVPPGQSTEKLFF. The DNA for the CDR3 is TGTGCCAGCAGCGTACCCCCGGGACAGAGCACTGAAAAACTGTTTTTT.

The chain links TRBV6-2 or TRBV6-3 to TRBJ1-5; TRBD1 aligns across 7 bases. V lost 2 bases and J lost 5; bases outside the gene matches: 24. Germline CDR1 and CDR2: MNHEY and SVGEGT. CDR3 length equals 21 residues. CDR3 in DNA: TGTGCCAGCAGTTACGATCCGGGGACAGCCACCCCTCTGAAATGGGATCAGCCCCAGCATTTT. This gives the protein CASSYDPGTATPLKWDQPQHF.

The rearrangement uses TRBV10-1 and TRBJ1-4; a weak D match, TRBD1 (5 bases). The CDR3 runs 15 residues. Trimming removed 3 bases from V and 10 bases from J, with 18 bases in between. Looked up from germline, CDR1 is WNHNN and CDR2 is SYGVQD (reference sequence). This chain's CDR3 is CASSESRSGSGKLFF. CDR3 DNA sequence: TGCGCCAGCAGTGAATCCCGGTCAGGGTCCGGAAAACTGTTTTTT.

This clone was detected a few times. The rearrangement links TRBV5-1 to TRBJ2-1; 8 bases map to TRBD2. Germline V gene lookup returns CDR1 SGHRS and CDR2 YFSETQ. The V and J ends lost 4 bases and 0 bases, in that order; junction bases with no gene match: 9. The CDR3 extends over 17 amino acids. CDR3 nucleotide sequence: TGCGCCAGCAGCCTGGATAGCGGGGCAAGCTCCTACAATGAGCAGTTCTTC. As protein: CASSLDSGASSYNEQFF.

The chain joins TRBV4-3 to TRBJ1-1; no reliable D call. Between the trimmed V and J ends, which lost 0 bases and 5 bases, there was a span of 13 bases. Per the germline V gene, CDR1 is LGHNA and CDR2 is YSLEER. This CDR3 has 15 amino acids. CDR3 in amino acids: CASSQDRQAYTEAFF. CDR3 nucleotides: TGCGCCAGCAGCCAAGATAGGCAGGCATATACTGAAGCTTTCTTT.

This chain uses TRBV25-1 with TRBJ1-6; a weak D match, TRBD1 (6 bases). V was cut by 4 bases and J by 10 bases, with 8 bases left in between. The CDR3 has 12 residues. Germline CDR1 is MGHDK and CDR2 is SYGVNS. The chain's CDR3 is CASSVGTSPLHF. As DNA, the CDR3 is TGTGCCAGCAGTGTGGGGACATCACCCCTCCACTTT.

The chain carries TRBV13 and TRBJ2-7; maybe TRBD1 (5 bases). The CDR3 consists of 15 residues. Germline-derived CDR1 and CDR2 are PRHDT and FYEKMQ (reference sequence). V was clipped by 8 bases and J by 0 bases, with 17 bases between them. The CDR3 is CASASRQFLSYEQYF. CDR3 in DNA: TGTGCCAGCGCAAGTCGACAGTTTCTCTCCTACGAGCAGTACTTC.

CDR3 nucleotides: TGTGCCAGTACCCTATGGGGGGGCGTTGAGAACACTGAAGCTTTCTTT. It specifies CASTLWGGVENTEAFF. The rearrangement links TRBV19 to TRBJ1-1; D perhaps matches TRBD1 (6 bases). CDR3 size: 16 residues. Germline CDR1 LNHDA, CDR2 SQIVND (reference sequence). The ends were cut back, 7 bases at V and 1 base at J, with 19 bases in the middle.

The CDR3 spells CASSPPGQQNYGYTF. The DNA of the CDR3 is TGTGCCAGCTCACCACCGGGACAGCAGAACTATGGCTACACCTTC. The chain employs TRBV18 and TRBJ1-2; the match to TRBD1 covers 7 bases. With 0 bases clipped from V and 2 bases from J, the junction kept 3 bases outside the gene matches. CDR1 and CDR2 (germline): KGHSH, LQKENI. This CDR3 has 15 residues.

The chain recombines TRBV28 with TRBJ1-2; TRBD1 might be the D (5 bases). Trimming pared 3 bases from V and 2 bases from J, leaving 10 bases between. The CDR3 runs 14 residues. The germline gives CDR1 MDHEN, CDR2 SYDVKM. The CDR3 sequence is CASSLSRQNYGYTF. In DNA, the CDR3 is TGTGCCAGCAGTTTGAGTCGACAGAACTATGGCTACACCTTC.

This chain links TRBV20-1 with TRBJ2-3; weak D call: TRBD1 (5 bases). The V end lost 6 bases, the J end lost 2 bases, and 6 bases lay between the germline ends. This CDR3 comprises 11 residues. CDR1 is DFQATT, CDR2 SNEGSKA, per germline (reference sequence). The chain's CDR3 is CSAGVTDTQYF. CDR3 DNA sequence: TGCAGTGCAGGGGTCACAGATACGCAGTATTTT.

This clone showed up just a few times. The J gene is TRBJ1-6, the V gene TRBV30; 8 nucleotides match TRBD1. Germline V gene lookup returns CDR1 GTSNPN and CDR2 SVGIG (reference sequence). The trim removed 5 bases at V and 6 bases at J, leaving 9 bases unmatched. This CDR3 region has 15 residues. The CDR3 DNA is TGTGCCTGGTCCACAGGGGGTCCCGGTAATTCACCCCTCCACTTT. Amino acid sequence: CAWSTGGPGNSPLHF.

This sequence joins TRBV11-3 and TRBJ1-6; 9 bases match TRBD1. V gave up 5 bases and J gave up 7 bases; unmatched junction bases: 6. The CDR3 contains 15 residues. The germline gives CDR1 SGHNT, CDR2 YENEEA. The CDR3 coding sequence is TGTGCCAGCAGCCATACGGGACAGGGAAATTCACCCCTCCACTTT. Translation: CASSHTGQGNSPLHF.